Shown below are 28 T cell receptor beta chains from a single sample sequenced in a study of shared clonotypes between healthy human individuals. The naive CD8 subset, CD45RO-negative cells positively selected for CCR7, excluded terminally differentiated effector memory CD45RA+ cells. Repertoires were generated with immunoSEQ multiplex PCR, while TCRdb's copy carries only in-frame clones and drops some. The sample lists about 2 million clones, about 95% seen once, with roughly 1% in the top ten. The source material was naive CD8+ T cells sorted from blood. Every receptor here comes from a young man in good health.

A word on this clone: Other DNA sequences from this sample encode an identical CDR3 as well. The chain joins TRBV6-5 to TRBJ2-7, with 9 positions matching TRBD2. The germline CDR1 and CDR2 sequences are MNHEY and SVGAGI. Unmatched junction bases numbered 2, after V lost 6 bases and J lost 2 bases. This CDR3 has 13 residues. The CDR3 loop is CASSSGGPYEQYF. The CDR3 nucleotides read TGTGCCAGCAGCAGCGGGGGGCCCTACGAGCAGTACTTC.

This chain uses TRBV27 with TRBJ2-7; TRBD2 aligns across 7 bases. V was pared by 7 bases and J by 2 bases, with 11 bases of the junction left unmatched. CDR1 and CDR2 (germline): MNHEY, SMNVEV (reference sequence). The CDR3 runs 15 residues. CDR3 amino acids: CASTTLGGGPYEQYF. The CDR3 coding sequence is TGTGCCAGCACCACACTTGGGGGGGGTCCCTACGAGCAGTACTTC.

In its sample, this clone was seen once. The CDR3 bases are TGTGCCAGACAGGATTATAATTCACCCCTCCACTTT. Translated: CARQDYNSPLHF. V and J are TRBV2 and TRBJ1-6, with D possibly being TRBD1 (5 bases). Per germline, CDR1 SNHLY and CDR2 FYNNEI. V lost 9 bases and J lost 4, with 7 bases in between. CDR3 length: 12 residues.

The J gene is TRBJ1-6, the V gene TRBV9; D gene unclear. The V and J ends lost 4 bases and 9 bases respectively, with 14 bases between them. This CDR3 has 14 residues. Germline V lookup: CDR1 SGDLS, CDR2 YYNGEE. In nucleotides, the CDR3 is TGTGCCAGCAGCCCAGGTGAGGAAGGTTCACCCCTCCACTTT. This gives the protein CASSPGEEGSPLHF.

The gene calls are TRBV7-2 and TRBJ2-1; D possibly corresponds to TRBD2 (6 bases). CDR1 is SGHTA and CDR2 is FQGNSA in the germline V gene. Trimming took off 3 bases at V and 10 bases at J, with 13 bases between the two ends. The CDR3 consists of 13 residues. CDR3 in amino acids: CASSFAGPPEQFF. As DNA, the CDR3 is TGTGCCAGCAGCTTCGCGGGACCGCCGGAGCAGTTCTTC.

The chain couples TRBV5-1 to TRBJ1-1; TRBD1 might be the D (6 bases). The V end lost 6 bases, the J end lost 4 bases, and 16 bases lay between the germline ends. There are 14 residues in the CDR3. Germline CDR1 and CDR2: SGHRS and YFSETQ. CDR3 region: CASTLTTGSTEAFF. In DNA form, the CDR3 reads TGCGCCAGCACCTTAACAACAGGGAGCACTGAAGCTTTCTTT.

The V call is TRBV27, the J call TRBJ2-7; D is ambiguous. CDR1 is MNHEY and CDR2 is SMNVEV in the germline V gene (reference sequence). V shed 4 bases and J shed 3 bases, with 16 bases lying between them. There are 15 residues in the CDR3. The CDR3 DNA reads TGTGCCAGCAGTTATTCACACCAGGTCGTCTACGAGCAGTACTTC. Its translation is CASSYSHQVVYEQYF.

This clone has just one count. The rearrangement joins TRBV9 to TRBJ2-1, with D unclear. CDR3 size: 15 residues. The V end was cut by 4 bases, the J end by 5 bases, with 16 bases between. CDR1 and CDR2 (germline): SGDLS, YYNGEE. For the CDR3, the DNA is TGTGCCAGCAGCCCAGGTGGTGGACCAAACAATGAGCAGTTCTTC. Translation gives CASSPGGGPNNEQFF.

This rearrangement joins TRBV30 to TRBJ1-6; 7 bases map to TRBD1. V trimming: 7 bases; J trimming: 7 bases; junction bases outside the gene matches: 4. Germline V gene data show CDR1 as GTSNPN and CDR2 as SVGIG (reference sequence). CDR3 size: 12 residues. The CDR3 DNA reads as TGTGCCTTACAGGGGAAAAATTCACCCCTCCACTTT. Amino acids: CALQGKNSPLHF. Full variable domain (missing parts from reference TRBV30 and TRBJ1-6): SQTIHQWPATLVQPVGSPLSLECTVEGTSNPNLYWYRQAAGRGLQLLFYSVGIGQISSEVPQNLSASRPQDRQFILSSKKLLLSDSGFYLCALQGKNSPLHFGNGTRLTVT.

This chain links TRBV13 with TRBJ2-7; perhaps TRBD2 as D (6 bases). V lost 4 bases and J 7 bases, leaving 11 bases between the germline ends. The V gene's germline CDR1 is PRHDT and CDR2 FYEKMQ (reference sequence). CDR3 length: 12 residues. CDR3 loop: CASSSHGGEQYF. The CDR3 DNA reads TGTGCCAGCAGCTCCCACGGAGGGGAGCAGTACTTC.

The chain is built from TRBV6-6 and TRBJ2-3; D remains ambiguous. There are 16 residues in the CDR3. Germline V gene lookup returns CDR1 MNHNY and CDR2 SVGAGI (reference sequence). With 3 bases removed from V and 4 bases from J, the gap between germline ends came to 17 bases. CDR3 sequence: CASSYSDKFWPDTQYF. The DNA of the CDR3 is TGTGCCAGCAGTTATTCCGATAAATTTTGGCCAGATACGCAGTATTTT.

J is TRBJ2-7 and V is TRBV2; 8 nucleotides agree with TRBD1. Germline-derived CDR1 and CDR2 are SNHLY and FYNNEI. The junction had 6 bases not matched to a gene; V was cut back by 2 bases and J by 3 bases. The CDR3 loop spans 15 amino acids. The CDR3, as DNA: TGTGCCAGCAGTGAATGGGGACAGGCCTACTACGAGCAGTACTTC. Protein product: CASSEWGQAYYEQYF.

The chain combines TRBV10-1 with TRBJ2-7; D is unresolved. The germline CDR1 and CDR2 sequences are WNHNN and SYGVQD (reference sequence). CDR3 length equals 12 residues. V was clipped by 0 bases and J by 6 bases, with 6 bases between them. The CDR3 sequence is CASSESLSEQYF. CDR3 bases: TGCGCCAGCAGTGAGTCCCTCTCCGAGCAGTACTTC.

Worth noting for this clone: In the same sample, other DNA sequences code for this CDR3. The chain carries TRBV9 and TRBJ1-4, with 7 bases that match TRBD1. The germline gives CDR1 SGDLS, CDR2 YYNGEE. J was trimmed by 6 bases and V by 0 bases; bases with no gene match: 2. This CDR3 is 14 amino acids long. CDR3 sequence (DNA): TGTGCCAGCAGCGTAGGAGGGGGCGATGAAAAACTGTTTTTT. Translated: CASSVGGGDEKLFF.

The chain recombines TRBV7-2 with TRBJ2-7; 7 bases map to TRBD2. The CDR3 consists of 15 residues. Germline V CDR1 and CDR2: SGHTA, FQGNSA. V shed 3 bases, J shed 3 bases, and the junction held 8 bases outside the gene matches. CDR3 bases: TGTGCCAGCAGCTTCCTAGCGGAGGTCCTCTACGAGCAGTACTTC. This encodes CASSFLAEVLYEQYF.

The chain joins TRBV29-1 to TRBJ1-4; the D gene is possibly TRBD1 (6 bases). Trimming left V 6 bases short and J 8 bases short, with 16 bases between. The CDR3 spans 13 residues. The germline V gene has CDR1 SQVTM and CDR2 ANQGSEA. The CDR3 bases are TGCAGCGTCCAGGGGAGGCTCGGGGAAAAACTGTTTTTT. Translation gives CSVQGRLGEKLFF.

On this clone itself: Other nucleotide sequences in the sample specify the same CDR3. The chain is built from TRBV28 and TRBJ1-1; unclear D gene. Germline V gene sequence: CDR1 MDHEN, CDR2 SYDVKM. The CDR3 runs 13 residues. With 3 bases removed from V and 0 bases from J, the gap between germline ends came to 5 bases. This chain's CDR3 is CASSFRMNTEAFF. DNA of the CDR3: TGTGCCAGCAGTTTCAGAATGAACACTGAAGCTTTCTTT. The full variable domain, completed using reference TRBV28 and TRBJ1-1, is DVKVTQSSRYLVKRTGEKVFLECVQDMDHENMFWYRQDPGLGLRLIYFSYDVKMKEKGDIPEGYSVSREKKERFSLILESASTNQTSMYLCASSFRMNTEAFFGQGTRLTVV.

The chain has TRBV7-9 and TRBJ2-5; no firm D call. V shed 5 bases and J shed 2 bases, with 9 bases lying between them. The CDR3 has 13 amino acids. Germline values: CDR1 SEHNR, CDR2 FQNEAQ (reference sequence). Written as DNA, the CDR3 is TGTGCCAGCAGCCCGGAGCTACAAGAGACCCAGTACTTC. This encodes CASSPELQETQYF.

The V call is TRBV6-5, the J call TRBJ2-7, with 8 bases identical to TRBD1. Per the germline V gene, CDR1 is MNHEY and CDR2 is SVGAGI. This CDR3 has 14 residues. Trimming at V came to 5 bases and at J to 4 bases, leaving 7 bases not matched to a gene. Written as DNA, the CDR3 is TGTGCCAGCAGTACCCATGACAGGGGATACGAGCAGTACTTC. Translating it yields CASSTHDRGYEQYF.

This chain's CDR3 is CASSQDADLYEQYF. The CDR3 nucleotides read TGCGCCAGCAGCCAGGATGCCGACCTCTACGAGCAGTACTTC. The J gene is TRBJ2-7, the V gene TRBV4-3; the D is unclear. This CDR3 has 14 amino acids. V was pared by 3 bases and J by 3 bases, with 12 bases between. Germline CDR1 and CDR2: LGHNA and YSLEER.

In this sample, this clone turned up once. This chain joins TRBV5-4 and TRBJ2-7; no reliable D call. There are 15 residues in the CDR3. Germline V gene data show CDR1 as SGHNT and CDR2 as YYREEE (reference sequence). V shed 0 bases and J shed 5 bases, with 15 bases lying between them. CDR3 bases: TGTGCCAGCAGCTTGGAGGTAGGGCAAATCGACGAGCAGTACTTC. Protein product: CASSLEVGQIDEQYF.

CDR3 protein: CASSESPALSTDTQYF. CDR3 bases: TGTGCCAGCAGTGAAAGTCCAGCACTTAGCACAGATACGCAGTATTTT. V usage is TRBV6-1 and J usage is TRBJ2-3; the D is unclear. The CDR3 totals 16 residues. V gave up 2 bases and J gave up 0 bases, with 12 bases separating them. Germline-derived CDR1 and CDR2 are MNHNS and SASEGT.

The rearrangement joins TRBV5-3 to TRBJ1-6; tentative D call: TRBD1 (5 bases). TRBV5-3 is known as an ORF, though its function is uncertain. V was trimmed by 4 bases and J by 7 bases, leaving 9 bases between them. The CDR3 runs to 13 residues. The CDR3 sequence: CARSMRQNSPLHF. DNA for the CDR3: TGTGCCAGAAGCATGCGACAGAATTCACCCCTCCACTTT.

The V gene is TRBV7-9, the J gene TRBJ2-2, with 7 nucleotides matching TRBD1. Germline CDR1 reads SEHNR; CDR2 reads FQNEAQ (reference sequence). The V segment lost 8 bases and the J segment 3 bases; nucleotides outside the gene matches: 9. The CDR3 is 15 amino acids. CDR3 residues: CASRGGEEDTGELFF. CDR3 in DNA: TGTGCCAGCCGAGGGGGCGAAGAGGACACCGGGGAGCTGTTTTTT.

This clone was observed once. The CDR3 DNA is TGCGCCAGCAGCCAAGATAGAGGGGGTGCCGGGGAGCTGTTTTTT. It yields the protein CASSQDRGGAGELFF. The V and J genes are TRBV4-3 and TRBJ2-2; possibly TRBD1 for D (6 bases). Germline V CDR1 and CDR2: LGHNA, YSLEER. CDR3 length: 15 residues. Deletions cut 0 bases from V and 6 bases from J, with 11 bases between.

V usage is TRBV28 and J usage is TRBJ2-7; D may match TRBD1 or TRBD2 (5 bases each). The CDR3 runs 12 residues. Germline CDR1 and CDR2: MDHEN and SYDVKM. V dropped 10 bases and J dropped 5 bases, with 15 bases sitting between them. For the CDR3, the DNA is TGTGCCACCAGGGACCCTCGGCACGAGCAGTACTTC. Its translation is CATRDPRHEQYF.

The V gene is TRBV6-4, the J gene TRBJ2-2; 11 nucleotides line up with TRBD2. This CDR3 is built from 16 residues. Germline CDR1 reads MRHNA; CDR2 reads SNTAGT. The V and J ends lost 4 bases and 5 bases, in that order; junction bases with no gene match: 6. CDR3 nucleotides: TGTGCCAGCAGTGCTACTAGCGGGAGTTATACCGGGGAGCTGTTTTTT. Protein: CASSATSGSYTGELFF.

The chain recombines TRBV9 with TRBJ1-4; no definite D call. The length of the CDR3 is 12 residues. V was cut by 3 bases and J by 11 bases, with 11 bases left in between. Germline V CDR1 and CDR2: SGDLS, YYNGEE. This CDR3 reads CASSDHTGKLFF. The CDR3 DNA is TGTGCCAGCAGCGATCATACCGGGAAACTGTTTTTT. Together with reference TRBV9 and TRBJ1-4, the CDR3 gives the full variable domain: DSGVTQTPKHLITATGQRVTLRCSPRSGDLSVYWYQQSLDQGLQFLIQYYNGEERAKGNILERFSAQQFPDLHSELNLSSLELGDSALYFCASSDHTGKLFFGSGTQLSVL.